This T cell receptor beta chain was sequenced during a study of blood T cell repertoires in COVID-19. In the study overall: The study drew acute and convalescent COVID-19 samples from the United States, Italy and Spain. From T cells, B-cell-depleted T cells, or PBMCs came the material, which was cDNA or gDNA.

Germline CDR1 is LGHDT and CDR2 is YNNKEL (reference sequence). The CDR3 length is 20 residues. V was pared by 0 bases and J by 5 bases, with 25 bases between. Per the authors' pipeline: Counts of nucleated cells, estimated from reference gene primer amplification, were obtained. The data were produced by immunoSEQ multiplex PCR, yet TCRdb's version contains in-frame clones alone and is incomplete. The V and J calls and clone size are taken from that table; D and trimming were inferred from the DNA. This table has some 40,000 clones, 65% to 90% appearing once. Material for sequencing was peripheral blood. This rearrangement joins TRBV3-1 (or the pseudogene TRBV3-2) to TRBJ2-2, with D possibly matching TRBD1 (6 bases). The source is a man aged 40-49 years with active COVID-19. The CDR3 DNA follows: TGTGCCAGCAGCCAAGATAACCGCCGGGACACGAAAAGCCTGACCGGGGAGCTGTTTTTT. This translates into CASSQDNRRDTKSLTGELFF.